These 22 T cell receptor beta chains originate from one sample sequenced in a study of siplizumab effects on memory and regulatory T cells. Some clones are missing from TCRdb's copy, which holds only in-frame ones; the method was immunoSEQ multiplex PCR. This table holds about 120,000 clones, roughly 90% found once. Sequences were obtained from CD4+ T cells sorted from blood. The receptors shown here come from a human donor in good health.

This rearrangement joins TRBV11-3 to TRBJ1-3; D ambiguous. This CDR3 spans 14 amino acids. CDR1 is SGHNT and CDR2 is YENEEA in the germline V gene. V gave up 5 bases and J gave up 4 bases, with 12 bases separating them. The CDR3 DNA follows: TGTGCCAGCAGCGCCGGACTCTTGGGAAACACCATATATTTT. Translating it yields CASSAGLLGNTIYF.

This chain joins TRBV7-9 and TRBJ2-3; D gene unclear. CDR1 is SEHNR and CDR2 is FQNEAQ in the germline V gene (reference sequence). The CDR3 loop spans 14 amino acids. V gave up 1 base and J gave up 3 bases, with 8 bases separating them. CDR3 in amino acids: CASSLGSPTDTQYF. The CDR3 coding sequence is TGTGCCAGCAGCTTAGGCTCCCCAACAGATACGCAGTATTTT.

This sequence joins TRBV15 and TRBJ2-2, with D possibly being TRBD1 or TRBD2 (5 bases each). Germline CDR1 and CDR2: LNHNV and YYDKDF (reference sequence). There are 17 residues in the CDR3. Trimming took off 0 bases at V and 0 bases at J, with 11 bases between the two ends. The CDR3 loop is CATSRERGVANTGELFF. CDR3 nucleotide sequence: TGTGCCACCAGCAGAGAACGAGGGGTCGCGAACACCGGGGAGCTGTTTTTT.

J is TRBJ2-3 and V is TRBV7-3; 10 bases agree with TRBD2. The germline CDR1 and CDR2 sequences are SGHTA and FQGTGA. V gave up 5 bases and J gave up 3 bases; unmatched junction bases: 5. This CDR3 is 15 amino acids long. The CDR3, as DNA: TGTGCCAGCAGCCAACTAGCGGGAAAGACAGATACGCAGTATTTT. The encoded protein is CASSQLAGKTDTQYF. Drawing the rest from reference TRBV7-3 and TRBJ2-3, the complete variable domain is GAGVSQTPSNKVTEKGKYVELRCDPISGHTALYWYRQSLGQGPEFLIYFQGTGAADDSGLPNDRFFAVRPEGSVSTLKIQRTERGDSAVYLCASSQLAGKTDTQYFGPGTRLTVL.

The chain joins TRBV2 to TRBJ2-1; weak D call: TRBD2 (6 bases). Germline lookup yields CDR1 SNHLY and CDR2 FYNNEI. The V and J ends lost 7 bases and 5 bases respectively, with 15 bases between them. This CDR3 has 14 residues. CDR3 loop: CASIRDFLNNEQFF. CDR3 in DNA: TGTGCCAGCATCCGGGACTTCTTGAACAATGAGCAGTTCTTC.

J is TRBJ1-2 and V is TRBV6-1; D perhaps matches TRBD1 (5 bases). V lost 1 base and J 4 bases, leaving 13 bases between the germline ends. CDR3 length: 15 amino acids. Germline lookup yields CDR1 MNHNS and CDR2 SASEGT. The CDR3 DNA reads TGTGCCAGCAGTGAAGAGGCAGGGAGGGGCTATGGCTACACCTTC. Translating it yields CASSEEAGRGYGYTF.

The V call is TRBV5-1, the J call TRBJ1-2; 7 nucleotides line up with TRBD1. This CDR3 has 13 residues. The V gene end was trimmed by 4 bases and the J gene end by 7 bases; junction bases not matched to a gene: 7. Germline lookup yields CDR1 SGHRS and CDR2 YFSETQ. CDR3 coding DNA: TGCGCCAGCAGCGTGGACGGACAGGCTGGCTACACCTTC. Amino acids: CASSVDGQAGYTF.

Points on this clone: This CDR3 is missing its conserved last phenylalanine or tryptophan, likely due to a read error. The chain uses TRBV5-1 and TRBJ1-2, with D perhaps TRBD1 (5 bases). CDR3 length: 13 residues. The germline gives CDR1 SGHRS, CDR2 YFSETQ. V was pared by 5 bases and J by 3 bases, with 11 bases between. The CDR3 nucleotides read TGCGCCAGCAGTCAAGGGACGGACTATGGCTACACCCTC. Protein: CASSQGTDYGYTL.

The chain employs TRBV18 and TRBJ2-7; D is possibly TRBD2 (6 bases). The V gene's germline CDR1 is KGHSH and CDR2 LQKENI. V dropped 6 bases and J dropped 6 bases, with 15 bases sitting between them. This CDR3 comprises 13 residues. The CDR3 coding sequence is TGTGCCAGCTCTCTAAACCGGGGGACCGAGCAGTACTTC. Translation: CASSLNRGTEQYF.

J is TRBJ1-3 and V is TRBV11-2; no definite D call. V gave up 7 bases and J gave up 2 bases, with 12 bases separating them. Germline V gene lookup returns CDR1 SGHAT and CDR2 FQNNGV. The CDR3 covers 14 residues. The CDR3 is CASKGWLTGNTIYF. The CDR3 DNA reads as TGTGCCAGCAAGGGATGGTTGACTGGAAACACCATATATTTT.

This sequence joins TRBV6-5 and TRBJ2-3; 11 bases fit TRBD2. V was clipped by 0 bases and J by 2 bases; unmatched bases: 1. Germline V lookup: CDR1 MNHEY, CDR2 SVGAGI. This CDR3 contains 16 residues. The CDR3 region has the DNA TGTGCCAGCAGTTACTCGACTAGCGGGGCCACAGATACGCAGTATTTT. Amino acid sequence: CASSYSTSGATDTQYF.

This clone occurred a few times. CDR3 coding DNA: TGTGCCTGGAGTGTTAGGCAGGGAGGGACTGAAGCTTTCTTT. Protein: CAWSVRQGGTEAFF. This chain connects TRBV30 to TRBJ1-1; TRBD1 might be the D (5 bases). The length of the CDR3 is 14 residues. The germline CDR1 and CDR2 sequences are GTSNPN and SVGIG (reference sequence). V was pared by 0 bases and J by 5 bases, with 13 bases between.

The chain combines TRBV11-2 with TRBJ1-2, with 8 bases matching TRBD1. The CDR3 consists of 14 residues. Germline loops: CDR1 SGHAT, CDR2 FQNNGV. J lost 3 bases, V lost 5 bases, and 5 bases had no gene match. CDR3 in DNA: TGTGCCAGCAGCGAGAAGACAGGGGACTATGGCTACACCTTC. Residues: CASSEKTGDYGYTF.

The chain joins TRBV10-3 to TRBJ2-3; 7 nucleotides match TRBD1. V lost 4 bases to trimming and J lost 2 bases; unmatched junction nucleotides: 15. The CDR3 runs to 18 residues. The V gene's germline CDR1 is ENHRY and CDR2 SYGVKD. CDR3: CAISGPPGGPQTTDTQYF. DNA of the CDR3: TGTGCCATCAGTGGGCCGCCAGGGGGACCCCAAACCACAGATACGCAGTATTTT.

The rearrangement links TRBV7-9 to TRBJ2-5, with 9 nucleotides matching TRBD1. The CDR3 is made up of 18 amino acids. V lost 6 bases to trimming and J lost 7 bases; unmatched junction nucleotides: 21. CDR1 is SEHNR and CDR2 is FQNEAQ in the germline V gene (reference sequence). CDR3 region: CASSYRGLVVGGPVTQYF. CDR3 nucleotides: TGTGCCAGCAGTTACAGGGGGCTCGTAGTGGGAGGGCCGGTGACCCAGTACTTC.

This chain connects TRBV6-4 to TRBJ2-2; TRBD2 agrees at 9 bases. Germline lookup yields CDR1 MRHNA and CDR2 SNTAGT. There are 15 residues in the CDR3. The ends lost 5 bases at V and 5 bases at J; junction bases unmatched: 6. As DNA, the CDR3 is TGTGCCAGCAGTCTGGGGAGCGGGGGGACCGGGGAGCTGTTTTTT. Its protein is CASSLGSGGTGELFF.

This rearrangement joins TRBV19 to TRBJ1-1; 10 bases map to TRBD1. The V gene end was trimmed by 10 bases and the J gene end by 4 bases; junction bases not matched to a gene: 15. The CDR3 is 16 residues long. The germline gives CDR1 LNHDA, CDR2 SQIVND (reference sequence). The CDR3 nucleotides are TGTGCCACCCAGGTTCGGGGACAGGGGTCGCCCACTGAAGCTTTCTTT. This encodes CATQVRGQGSPTEAFF.

This clone was counted a single time. The chain recombines TRBV6-1 with TRBJ1-1; 8 bases line up with TRBD1. This CDR3 has 15 residues. CDR1 and CDR2 (germline): MNHNS, SASEGT. Trimming removed 4 bases from V and 7 bases from J; junction bases left unmatched: 11. CDR3 sequence: CASSANGQGRSEAFF. In DNA, the CDR3 is TGTGCCAGCAGTGCAAACGGACAGGGAAGGAGTGAAGCTTTCTTT.

This chain connects TRBV6-1 to TRBJ1-3; unclear D gene. This CDR3 contains 12 residues. V dropped 3 bases and J dropped 0 bases, with 0 bases sitting between them. The germline CDR1 and CDR2 sequences are MNHNS and SASEGT. CDR3 protein: CASSDSGNTIYF. CDR3 bases: TGTGCCAGCAGTGACTCTGGAAACACCATATATTTT.

This chain links TRBV19 with TRBJ1-1; maybe TRBD1 (6 bases). Per the germline V gene, CDR1 is LNHDA and CDR2 is SQIVND (reference sequence). The length of the CDR3 is 14 residues. V was shortened by 7 bases and J by 5 bases, with 17 bases between the two germline ends. CDR3 amino acids: CASTIQGWGTEAFF. Here the CDR3 DNA reads TGTGCCAGTACCATACAGGGCTGGGGAACTGAAGCTTTCTTT. The variable domain in full, with the rest retrieved from reference TRBV19 and TRBJ1-1, is DGGITQSPKYLFRKEGQNVTLSCEQNLNHDAMYWYRQDPGQGLRLIYYSQIVNDFQKGDIAEGYSVSREKKESFPLTVTSAQKNPTAFYLCASTIQGWGTEAFFGQGTRLTVV.

This chain connects TRBV7-2 to TRBJ1-1; 10 nucleotides align to TRBD1. The length of the CDR3 is 15 residues. Germline CDR1 and CDR2: SGHTA and FQGNSA. Trimming removed 5 bases from V and 0 bases from J; junction bases left unmatched: 3. The CDR3: CASSGQGGMNTEAFF. In DNA, the CDR3 is TGTGCCAGCAGCGGACAGGGGGGGATGAACACTGAAGCTTTCTTT.

The chain joins TRBV5-8 to TRBJ2-4; D not certain. The CDR3 totals 14 residues. V dropped 0 bases and J dropped 0 bases, with 4 bases sitting between them. Germline V lookup: CDR1 SGHTS, CDR2 YDEGEE. This CDR3 is CASSLAQAKNIQYF. CDR3 sequence (DNA): TGTGCCAGCAGCTTGGCCCAAGCCAAAAACATTCAGTACTTC.